The 25 T cell receptor beta chains given below trace back to one sample, sequenced in a study of shared clonotypes between healthy human individuals. Assay: immunoSEQ multiplex PCR; the TCRdb copy retains only in-frame clones and omits some. The sample shows about 690,000 clones, about 90% of them seen only once. Sequencing input: memory CD8+ T cells from PBMCs. Subset meaning: CD45RO+ cells pooled with CCR7-negative TemRA cells. The receptor source for this set is a man younger than 30 in good health. Some clones in this sample may be carry-over from other donors' samples.

V is TRBV9 and J is TRBJ2-3; 7 positions match TRBD2. V lost 3 bases to trimming and J lost 4 bases; unmatched junction nucleotides: 17. Germline CDR1 is SGDLS and CDR2 is YYNGEE. The length of the CDR3 is 18 residues. CDR3 coding DNA: TGTGCCAGCAGCGACGATAGCGGGTCGGGGTTGCGGGCAGATACGCAGTATTTT. Its protein product is CASSDDSGSGLRADTQYF.

This chain joins TRBV4-1 and TRBJ2-1, with D perhaps matching TRBD1 or TRBD2 (5 bases each). The V and J ends lost 1 base and 6 bases respectively, with 10 bases between them. CDR1 MGHRA and CDR2 YSYEKL come from the germline V gene. The CDR3 is 14 amino acids. The CDR3 protein is CASSQGDAANEQFF. In DNA form, the CDR3 reads TGCGCCAGCAGCCAAGGGGACGCGGCCAATGAGCAGTTCTTC.

The CDR3 protein is CASSPPGGLQNWGTQYF. In DNA, the CDR3 is TGTGCCAGCAGTCCCCCTGGCGGCCTACAAAACTGGGGAACCCAGTACTTC. The chain has TRBV27 and TRBJ2-5; no firm D call. This CDR3 is built from 17 residues. Germline V gene data show CDR1 as MNHEY and CDR2 as SMNVEV (reference sequence). V lost 5 bases and J lost 8, with 27 bases in between.

This chain uses TRBV6-1 with TRBJ2-6; 8 bases match TRBD1. CDR3 length: 15 residues. V shed 6 bases and J 0 bases; nucleotides not matched to a gene: 1. Germline CDR1 reads MNHNS; CDR2 reads SASEGT. CDR3 sequence: CASRDRDSGANVLTF. DNA of the CDR3: TGTGCCAGCAGGGACAGGGACTCTGGGGCCAACGTCCTGACTTTC.

This chain joins TRBV7-7 and TRBJ2-3; 7 bases line up with TRBD1. The germline gives CDR1 SSHAT, CDR2 FNYEAQ (reference sequence). V lost 5 bases to trimming and J lost 3 bases; unmatched junction nucleotides: 8. The CDR3 has 15 residues. The CDR3 loop is CASSPTTGRTDTQYF. The CDR3 nucleotides read TGTGCCAGCAGCCCAACGACAGGGAGAACAGATACGCAGTATTTT.

This chain links TRBV19 with TRBJ2-2, with TRBD2 matching 8 bases. V lost 9 bases and J lost 6; bases outside the gene matches: 3. The CDR3 has 12 amino acids. CDR1 and CDR2 (germline): LNHDA, SQIVND (reference sequence). CDR3 region: CASRTSPGELFF. The CDR3 DNA is TGTGCCAGCCGGACTAGCCCCGGGGAGCTGTTTTTT. Together with reference TRBV19 and TRBJ2-2, the CDR3 gives the full variable domain: DGGITQSPKYLFRKEGQNVTLSCEQNLNHDAMYWYRQDPGQGLRLIYYSQIVNDFQKGDIAEGYSVSREKKESFPLTVTSAQKNPTAFYLCASRTSPGELFFGEGSRLTVL.

V is TRBV27 and J is TRBJ2-7; 7 bases map to TRBD2. V trimming: 5 bases; J trimming: 0 bases; junction bases outside the gene matches: 7. Germline CDR1 is MNHEY and CDR2 is SMNVEV (reference sequence). This CDR3 is built from 15 residues. The CDR3 region has the DNA TGTGCCAGCAGTGGGGGGGTCCAAGCCTCCTACGAGCAGTACTTC. Its translation: CASSGGVQASYEQYF.

V and J are TRBV28 and TRBJ1-2; D not resolved. Germline assignment: CDR1 MDHEN and CDR2 SYDVKM. V was pared by 5 bases and J by 8 bases, with 21 bases between. The CDR3 runs 15 residues. The CDR3 protein is CASSARRGRNGGYTF. The CDR3 bases are TGTGCCAGCAGTGCCAGAAGAGGACGGAATGGCGGCTACACCTTC.

The rearrangement links TRBV19 to TRBJ2-1; D not certain. Germline loops: CDR1 LNHDA, CDR2 SQIVND (reference sequence). The length of the CDR3 is 12 residues. V dropped 3 bases and J dropped 6 bases, with 6 bases sitting between them. CDR3 bases: TGTGCCAGTAGTATCATGTTCAATGAGCAGTTCTTC. It encodes CASSIMFNEQFF.

The CDR3 bases are TGCGCCAGCAGCCAAGATACAGTGGGCTACACCTTC. This gives the protein CASSQDTVGYTF. This rearrangement joins TRBV4-1 to TRBJ1-2; D ambiguous. The V end lost 0 bases, the J end lost 8 bases, and 7 bases lay between the germline ends. CDR1 is MGHRA, CDR2 YSYEKL, per germline. This CDR3 region has 12 residues.

This clone has just one count. The chain joins TRBV13 to TRBJ1-1; D ambiguous. The CDR3 sequence is 15 residues long. Trimming removed 1 base from V and 0 bases from J, with 9 bases in between. Germline assignment: CDR1 PRHDT and CDR2 FYEKMQ (reference sequence). The CDR3 nucleotides read TGTGCCAGCAGCTTAGAGGGCGGTCTGAACACTGAAGCTTTCTTT. Its protein is CASSLEGGLNTEAFF.

V and J are TRBV9 and TRBJ2-7; no clear D gene. Germline V gene lookup returns CDR1 SGDLS and CDR2 YYNGEE. There are 11 residues in the CDR3. Trimming left V 0 bases short and J 5 bases short, with 3 bases between. CDR3 DNA: TGTGCCAGCAGCGTAGACGACGAGCAGTACTTC. Translating it yields CASSVDDEQYF. Drawing the rest from reference TRBV9 and TRBJ2-7, the complete variable domain is DSGVTQTPKHLITATGQRVTLRCSPRSGDLSVYWYQQSLDQGLQFLIQYYNGEERAKGNILERFSAQQFPDLHSELNLSSLELGDSALYFCASSVDDEQYFGPGTRLTVT.

The rearrangement joins TRBV10-2 to TRBJ2-7; 8 bases are a match to TRBD2. Germline V gene lookup returns CDR1 WSHSY and CDR2 SAAADI. This CDR3 is built from 12 residues. Trimming cost V 8 bases and J 2 bases; bases outside gene matches: 2. For the CDR3, the DNA is TGCGCCAGCGGGGGACTAGCCTACGAGCAGTACTTC. Its protein product is CASGGLAYEQYF.

V gene TRBV27 combines with J gene TRBJ2-1, with TRBD1 as a possible D gene (6 bases). Germline CDR1 reads MNHEY; CDR2 reads SMNVEV (reference sequence). The ends were cut back, 3 bases at V and 0 bases at J, with 12 bases in the middle. This CDR3 region has 16 residues. The CDR3 protein is CASSFMGASSYNEQFF. For the CDR3, the DNA is TGTGCCAGCAGTTTTATGGGGGCTAGCTCCTACAATGAGCAGTTCTTC.

The CDR3: CSAPGYQETQYF. The CDR3, as DNA: TGCAGCGCGCCGGGGTACCAAGAGACCCAGTACTTC. This chain links TRBV29-1 with TRBJ2-5; tentative D call: TRBD2 (5 bases). This CDR3 contains 12 residues. The V end lost 7 bases, the J end lost 0 bases, and 9 bases lay between the germline ends. Looked up from germline, CDR1 is SQVTM and CDR2 is ANQGSEA.

The chain joins TRBV5-6 to TRBJ1-2, with 7 bases matching TRBD1. CDR1 and CDR2 from the germline V gene are SGHDT and YYEEEE. V shed 0 bases and J 1 base; nucleotides not matched to a gene: 9. There are 17 residues in the CDR3. CDR3 residues: CASSLGQGDFFNYGYTF. Written as DNA, the CDR3 is TGTGCCAGCAGCTTGGGGCAGGGGGATTTCTTTAACTATGGCTACACCTTC.

This chain joins TRBV28 and TRBJ2-7; D may be TRBD2 (5 bases). Between the trimmed V and J ends, which lost 4 bases and 6 bases, there was a span of 19 bases. Per germline, CDR1 MDHEN and CDR2 SYDVKM. The CDR3 runs 15 residues. The CDR3 nucleotides are TGTGCCAGCAGTTCGGTAATTGGAGGTTTAGGCGAGCAGTACTTC. Encoded protein: CASSSVIGGLGEQYF.

This clone was recorded only once. The J gene is TRBJ2-1, the V gene TRBV2, with D possibly being TRBD1 (6 bases). This CDR3 contains 14 residues. Germline V CDR1 and CDR2: SNHLY, FYNNEI. The V end lost 8 bases, the J end lost 3 bases, and 14 bases lay between the germline ends. The CDR3 loop is CASVPRGIYNEQFF. CDR3 DNA: TGTGCCAGCGTGCCAAGGGGGATCTACAATGAGCAGTTCTTC.

This CDR3 reads CASSPLNEQFF. DNA of the CDR3: TGTGCCAGCAGTCCCTTGAATGAGCAGTTCTTC. The chain couples TRBV27 to TRBJ2-1; D not certain. CDR1 is MNHEY, CDR2 SMNVEV, per germline (reference sequence). Trimming left V 5 bases short and J 7 bases short, with 6 bases between. The CDR3 extends over 11 amino acids.

This clone was seen a single time. V usage is TRBV28 and J usage is TRBJ1-2, with 9 bases lining up with TRBD1. CDR1 MDHEN and CDR2 SYDVKM come from the germline V gene. The CDR3 length is 16 residues. Trimming took 5 bases from V and 5 from J; bases not matched to a gene: 12. CDR3 loop: CASSNPSGDRAYGYTF. CDR3 coding DNA: TGTGCCAGCAGTAACCCCAGTGGGGACAGGGCATATGGCTACACCTTC.

This sequence joins TRBV7-6 and TRBJ2-7; 7 bases are shared with TRBD1. V dropped 4 bases and J dropped 2; count of bases not matched to a gene: 5. Per germline, CDR1 SGHVS and CDR2 FNYEAQ. The CDR3 consists of 14 residues. CDR3 nucleotide sequence: TGTGCCAGCAGCTCCCGGACAGGAGCCTACGAGCAGTACTTC. It encodes CASSSRTGAYEQYF.

V is TRBV6-5 and J is TRBJ2-5; no definite D call. The CDR3 contains 13 residues. Germline CDR1 and CDR2: MNHEY and SVGAGI. V was pared by 2 bases and J by 5 bases, with 9 bases between. In DNA, the CDR3 is TGTGCCAGCAGTTACGACTTTAGGGAGACCCAGTACTTC. Translating it yields CASSYDFRETQYF.

The chain employs TRBV7-9 and TRBJ1-4, with D tentatively TRBD1 (5 bases). V was cut by 6 bases and J by 0 bases, with 8 bases left in between. The germline CDR1 and CDR2 sequences are SEHNR and FQNEAQ (reference sequence). This CDR3 is 14 amino acids long. The CDR3 bases are TGTGCCAGCAGTGAACAGGCAACTAATGAAAAACTGTTTTTT. Its translation: CASSEQATNEKLFF.

The chain employs TRBV30 and TRBJ2-7; TRBD1 matches 9 bases. The CDR3 loop spans 15 amino acids. Germline lookup yields CDR1 GTSNPN and CDR2 SVGIG (reference sequence). V lost 1 base and J lost 1; bases outside the gene matches: 5. Here the CDR3 reads CAWSAAGQGSYEQYF. CDR3 DNA: TGTGCCTGGAGTGCGGCGGGACAGGGATCCTACGAGCAGTACTTC.

CDR3 DNA sequence: TGTGCCAGCAGTCTCATGACTAGCGGGAGCGGAGATACGCAGTATTTT. Translated: CASSLMTSGSGDTQYF. The chain links TRBV7-6 to TRBJ2-3, with TRBD2 matching over 12 bases. The CDR3 totals 16 residues. Trimming took 6 bases from V and 5 from J; bases not matched to a gene: 9. Germline loops: CDR1 SGHVS, CDR2 FNYEAQ.